The rows below give T cell receptor beta chains drawn from one sample of a study of T cell responses to AZD1222 COVID-19 vaccine. Here immunoSEQ multiplex PCR was the method, and the copy in TCRdb shows in-frame clones only, minus some. Here the sample spans some 120,000 clones, 65% to 90% being singletons. The sequencing used peripheral blood, collected 28 days after the second AZD1222 dose. The receptors were gathered from an adult who received the AZD1222 COVID-19 vaccine. CDR3s include the opening cysteine and the closing phenylalanine or tryptophan. A D gene is named only where the DNA matches it firmly. Expanded clones are given a class, and other clones once, few, many or no size at all.

v_gene	abundance	j_gene	d_gene	CDR3aa	CDR3nt
TRBV7-2	-	TRBJ1-3	TRBD1	CASSLDRGSGNTIYF	TGTGCCAGCAGCTTAGACAGGGGCTCTGGAAACACCATATATTTT
TRBV7-8	-	TRBJ1-2	TRBD1	CASSLRGTGASLYGYTF	TGTGCCAGCAGCCTCAGAGGGACAGGGGCGTCTCTCTATGGCTACACCTTC
TRBV7-9	-	TRBJ1-4	-	CASSFSRVNEKLFF	TGTGCCAGCAGCTTTTCCAGAGTAAATGAAAAACTGTTTTTT
TRBV28	-	TRBJ1-5	-	CASLGTDPTQPQHF	TGTGCCAGCCTAGGGACTGACCCCACTCAGCCCCAGCATTTT
TRBV27	-	TRBJ1-6	-	CASSRGGVNSPLHF	TGTGCCAGCAGCCGGGGGGGGGTAAATTCACCCCTCCACTTT
TRBV28	-	TRBJ2-7	TRBD2	CASSPSGGTYEQYF	TGTGCCAGCAGCCCCAGCGGGGGAACCTACGAGCAGTACTTC
TRBV10-3	few	TRBJ1-1	-	CAIRREGSGTEAFF	TGTGCCATCAGGAGAGAGGGGAGTGGCACTGAAGCTTTCTTT
TRBV29-1	-	TRBJ1-5	TRBD1	CSVSGQVDQPQHF	TGCAGCGTTTCGGGACAGGTGGATCAGCCCCAGCATTTT
TRBV30	-	TRBJ1-5	TRBD1	CAWSDRGQPQHF	TGTGCCTGGAGTGACAGGGGTCAGCCCCAGCATTTT
TRBV7-9	-	TRBJ1-5	-	CASSAGKSGLNQPQHF	TGTGCCAGCAGCGCAGGGAAGAGTGGCCTCAATCAGCCCCAGCATTTT
TRBV6-6	-	TRBJ2-7	-	CASSLPGEQYF	TGTGCCAGCAGTTTGCCTGGCGAGCAGTACTTC
TRBV24-1	-	TRBJ1-2	TRBD1	CATQGAVGYTF	TGTGCCACCCAGGGGGCTGTCGGCTACACCTTC
TRBV7-2	-	TRBJ1-2	-	CASSLGTMGKYGYTF	TGTGCCAGCAGCTTAGGGACGATGGGGAAATATGGCTACACCTTC
TRBV10-3	-	TRBJ2-2	TRBD1	CAAQGARTGELFF	TGTGCCGCACAGGGGGCTCGAACCGGGGAGCTGTTTTTT
TRBV2	-	TRBJ2-7	-	CASSDGQGLANYEQYF	TGTGCCAGCAGTGATGGCCAGGGACTGGCCAACTACGAGCAGTACTTC
TRBV7-9	-	TRBJ1-2	-	CASSFGTLYGYTF	TGTGCCAGCAGCTTTGGGACCCTCTATGGCTACACCTTC
TRBV13	-	TRBJ2-7	-	CASSLLQGGYEQYF	TGTGCCAGCAGCTTACTACAAGGCGGCTACGAGCAGTACTTC
TRBV5-1	-	TRBJ1-6	-	CASSLLGDSVSPLHF	TGCGCCAGCAGCTTGCTCGGGGATTCGGTTTCACCCCTCCACTTT
TRBV7-9	-	TRBJ1-5	-	CASSPGRARNQPQHF	TGTGCCAGCAGCCCAGGACGGGCCCGCAATCAGCCCCAGCATTTT
TRBV30	-	TRBJ2-1	TRBD1	CAWARSGQLKNEQFF	TGTGCCTGGGCCCGCTCGGGACAGCTTAAAAATGAGCAGTTCTTC
TRBV10-3	-	TRBJ1-2	-	CAISESTWRQSYGYTF	TGTGCCATCAGTGAGTCCACCTGGCGACAGAGCTATGGCTACACCTTC
TRBV4-1	-	TRBJ2-3	TRBD2	CASSQEGSAGASTDTQYF	TGCGCCAGCAGCCAAGAAGGGTCAGCGGGGGCTAGCACAGATACGCAGTATTTT
TRBV3-1/TRBV3-2	once	TRBJ2-7	TRBD1	CASSLGQGDEQYF	TGTGCCAGCAGCTTGGGACAGGGGGACGAGCAGTACTTC
TRBV19	-	TRBJ2-7	TRBD1	CASSTGQGTFYEQYF	TGTGCCAGTAGTACGGGACAGGGAACCTTCTACGAGCAGTACTTC
TRBV5-1	-	TRBJ1-1	TRBD1	CASSREGGSEAFF	TGCGCCAGCAGCCGAGAAGGGGGCTCTGAAGCTTTCTTT
TRBV3-1/TRBV3-2	-	TRBJ1-1	-	CASSLITGKQAFF	TGTGCCAGCAGCCTGATAACCGGGAAACAAGCTTTCTTT
TRBV27	-	TRBJ2-2	-	CASSSVGELFF	TGTGCCAGCAGTTCCGTGGGGGAGCTGTTTTTT
TRBV10-1	-	TRBJ1-1	TRBD1	CASSDGNRGQAFF	TGCGCCAGCAGTGACGGAAACAGGGGTCAAGCTTTCTTT
TRBV6-5	-	TRBJ2-7	-	CASSYQTAGSQYF	TGTGCCAGCAGTTATCAAACCGCGGGCTCACAGTACTTC
TRBV4-3	-	TRBJ2-1	TRBD1	CASSQVTGVSSYNEQFF	TGCGCCAGCAGCCAAGTCACAGGGGTAAGCTCCTACAATGAGCAGTTCTTC
TRBV13	-	TRBJ2-1	-	CASSVRGGGPARFF	TGTGCCAGCAGCGTTAGAGGGGGAGGGCCTGCTCGGTTCTTC
TRBV30	-	TRBJ1-1	-	CAWGRNTEAFF	TGTGCCTGGGGGAGGAACACTGAAGCTTTCTTT
TRBV6-2/TRBV6-3	-	TRBJ1-5	-	CASSYPPGWGNQPQHF	TGTGCCAGCAGTTACCCCCCAGGGTGGGGCAATCAGCCCCAGCATTTT
TRBV10-1	-	TRBJ2-2	TRBD2	CASSHGSGETGELFF	TGCGCCAGCAGTCATGGTAGCGGGGAGACCGGGGAGCTGTTTTTT
TRBV7-7	-	TRBJ2-2	-	CAIPQASSTGELFF	TGTGCTATTCCCCAGGCCTCGAGCACCGGGGAGCTGTTTTTT
TRBV28	-	TRBJ2-7	TRBD1	CASTPLPRDRTYEQYF	TGTGCCAGCACCCCACTCCCCCGGGACAGGACCTACGAGCAGTACTTC
TRBV11-2	-	TRBJ2-1	-	CASMGGFLERNNEQFF	TGTGCCAGCATGGGGGGATTCCTGGAGCGGAACAATGAGCAGTTCTTC
TRBV18	-	TRBJ2-1	TRBD2	CASSLSGGDNEQFF	TGTGCCAGCTCATTAAGCGGGGGAGACAATGAGCAGTTCTTC
TRBV11-2	-	TRBJ1-3	-	CASSTGATIYF	TGTGCCAGCAGCACCGGGGCCACCATATATTTT
TRBV7-2	-	TRBJ1-3	-	CASSLDNRVWGNTIYF	TGTGCCAGCAGCTTAGACAACAGGGTCTGGGGAAACACCATATATTTT
TRBV6-6	-	TRBJ1-2	-	CASSYAGIVGGYTF	TGTGCCAGCAGTTACGCGGGGATCGTCGGTGGCTACACCTTC
TRBV14	-	TRBJ2-3	-	CASSSGTPSTDTQYF	TGTGCCAGCAGCTCCGGGACACCTAGCACAGATACGCAGTATTTT
TRBV6-5	-	TRBJ2-3	-	CASSRGDTQYF	TGTGCCAGCAGTCGCGGGGATACGCAGTATTTT
TRBV10-3	-	TRBJ2-3	-	CAISESAPHTDTQYF	TGTGCCATCAGTGAGTCGGCCCCCCACACAGATACGCAGTATTTT
TRBV3-1/TRBV3-2	-	TRBJ2-5	TRBD2	CASSPGTSGGALETQYF	TGTGCCAGCAGCCCCGGGACTAGCGGGGGGGCCCTGGAGACCCAGTACTTC
TRBV5-1	once	TRBJ2-3	TRBD2	CASSPTIGLAGGSTDTQYF	TGCGCCAGCAGCCCGACGATTGGACTAGCGGGGGGGTCAACAGATACGCAGTATTTT
TRBV10-3	-	TRBJ1-4	-	CAISAGRSNEKLFF	TGTGCCATCAGTGCTGGTCGGAGTAATGAAAAACTGTTTTTT
TRBV5-5	once	TRBJ2-7	-	CASSPRPGDEQYF	TGTGCCAGCAGCCCCCGGCCCGGGGACGAGCAGTACTTC
TRBV9	-	TRBJ1-3	-	CASSPPQGSQHTIYF	TGTGCCAGCAGCCCGCCACAGGGCTCTCAGCACACCATATATTTT
TRBV4-3	-	TRBJ2-3	-	CASSTWDAASTDTQYF	TGCGCCAGCAGCACGTGGGACGCGGCGAGCACAGATACGCAGTATTTT
TRBV6-5	-	TRBJ1-5	-	CASSIGQPQHF	TGTGCCAGCAGTATCGGACAGCCCCAGCATTTT
TRBV19	-	TRBJ1-4	-	CASSDLAATNEKLFF	TGTGCCAGTAGCGACCTCGCAGCAACTAATGAAAAACTGTTTTTT
TRBV27	-	TRBJ1-2	TRBD1	CASSSFAGRGLGYTF	TGTGCCAGCAGCTCCTTCGCGGGCAGGGGGCTTGGCTACACCTTC
TRBV19	few	TRBJ1-5	-	CASRRGAAQPQHF	TGTGCCTCTAGGAGGGGGGCTGCTCAGCCCCAGCATTTT
TRBV7-2	-	TRBJ1-1	-	CASSGPGGTEAFF	TGTGCCAGCAGCGGGCCGGGGGGCACTGAAGCTTTCTTT
TRBV3-1/TRBV3-2	-	TRBJ1-2	-	CASSQVGARLSGYTF	TGTGCCAGCAGCCAAGTCGGCGCGAGACTTTCTGGCTACACCTTC
TRBV5-1	-	TRBJ2-2	-	CASSQGTPNTGELFF	TGCGCCAGCAGCCAGGGGACTCCTAACACCGGGGAGCTGTTTTTT
TRBV6-5	-	TRBJ2-7	-	CASSRGVVRNEQYF	TGTGCCAGCAGTAGAGGGGTAGTCAGAAACGAGCAGTACTTC